The present T cell receptor (beta chain) was sequenced within a study of T cells in Graves' hyperthyroidism and ophthalmopathy. Findings and limits, study-wide: Ophthalmopathy prediction by the model preceded onset by a median roughly 6 months.

Amplified TCR beta CDR3 regions derived from RNA transcripts. The study used the HTBI primer set for a first-round RT-PCR of the TCR CDR3. TCRdb ran MiXCR on the multiplex PCR reads and lists one entry per CDR3 protein. The sample includes nearly 600,000 distinct CDR3 sequences, approximately 15% of them seen just once. This clonotype was seen many times. Antigen unknown. Specimen: blood. The clonotype originates from a woman in her twenties or thirties with Graves' hyperthyroidism that later progressed to Graves' ophthalmopathy.

As DNA, the CDR3 is TGTGCCAGCAGCCAAGATGCAGCGGGATACCCAGATACGCAGTATTTT. Encoded protein: CASSQDAAGYPDTQYF. This sequence joins TRBV3-1 and TRBJ2-3, with 7 bases matching TRBD2. The CDR3 has 16 residues. The J segment lost 4 bases and the V segment lost 0 bases, leaving 7 bases of the junction unmatched. CDR1 is LGHDT and CDR2 is YNNKEL in the germline V gene (reference sequence).